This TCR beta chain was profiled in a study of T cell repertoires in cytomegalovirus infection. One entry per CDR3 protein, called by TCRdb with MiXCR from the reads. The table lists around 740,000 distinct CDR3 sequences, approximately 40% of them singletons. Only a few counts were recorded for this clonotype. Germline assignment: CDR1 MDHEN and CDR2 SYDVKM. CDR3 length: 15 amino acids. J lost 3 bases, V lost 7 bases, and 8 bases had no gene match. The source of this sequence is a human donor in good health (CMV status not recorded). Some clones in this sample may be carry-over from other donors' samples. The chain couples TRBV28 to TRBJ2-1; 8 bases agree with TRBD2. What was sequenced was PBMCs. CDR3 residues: CASTLRGGLYNEQFF. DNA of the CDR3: TGTGCCAGCACCCTTCGGGGGGGACTCTACAATGAGCAGTTCTTC.